This T cell receptor beta chain was sequenced in a study of blood T cell repertoires in COVID-19. Study context: Acute and convalescent COVID-19 specimens originated in the United States, Italy and Spain.

Clones were read by immunoSEQ multiplex PCR, and TCRdb kept only the in-frame ones, dropping some. The sample has around 330,000 clones, 89% seen once. The CDR3 has 10 residues. With 5 bases removed from V and 7 bases from J, the gap between germline ends came to 6 bases. CDR1 is DFQATT and CDR2 is SNEGSKA in the germline V gene (reference sequence). Material: PBMCs or T cells enriched from blood (not recorded which). The gene calls are TRBV20-1 and TRBJ1-5; D gene ambiguous. The clonotype comes from a woman aged 40 to 55 who had recovered from COVID-19. The CDR3 nucleotides read TGCAGTGCTCCGGGGCAGCCCCAGCATTTT. Translating it yields CSAPGQPQHF.